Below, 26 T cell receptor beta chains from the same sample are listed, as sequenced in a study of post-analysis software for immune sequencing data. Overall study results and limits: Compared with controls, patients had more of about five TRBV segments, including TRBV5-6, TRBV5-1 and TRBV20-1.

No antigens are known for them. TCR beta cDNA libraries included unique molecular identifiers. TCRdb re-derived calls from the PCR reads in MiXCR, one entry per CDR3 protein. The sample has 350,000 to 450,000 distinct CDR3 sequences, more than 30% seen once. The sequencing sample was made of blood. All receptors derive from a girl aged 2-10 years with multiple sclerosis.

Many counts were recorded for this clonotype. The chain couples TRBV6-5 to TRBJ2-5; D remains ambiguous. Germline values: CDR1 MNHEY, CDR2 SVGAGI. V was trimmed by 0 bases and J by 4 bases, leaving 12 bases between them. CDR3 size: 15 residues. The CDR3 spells CASSYSGVVGETQYF. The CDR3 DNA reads TGTGCCAGCAGTTACTCCGGCGTGGTCGGAGAGACCCAGTACTTC.

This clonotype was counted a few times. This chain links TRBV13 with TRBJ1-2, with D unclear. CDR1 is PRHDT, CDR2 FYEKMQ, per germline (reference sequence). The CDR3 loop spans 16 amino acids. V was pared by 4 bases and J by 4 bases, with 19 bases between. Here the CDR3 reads CASSSPHKISGYGYTF. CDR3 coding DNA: TGTGCCAGCAGCTCTCCCCACAAGATTTCGGGCTATGGCTACACCTTC.

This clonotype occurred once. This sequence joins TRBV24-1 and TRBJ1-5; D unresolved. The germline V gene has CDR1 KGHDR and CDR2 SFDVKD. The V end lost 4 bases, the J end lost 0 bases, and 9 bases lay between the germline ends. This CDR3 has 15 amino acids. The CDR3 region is CATSDAAYSNQPQHF. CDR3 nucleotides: TGTGCCACCAGTGACGCGGCTTATAGCAATCAGCCCCAGCATTTT.

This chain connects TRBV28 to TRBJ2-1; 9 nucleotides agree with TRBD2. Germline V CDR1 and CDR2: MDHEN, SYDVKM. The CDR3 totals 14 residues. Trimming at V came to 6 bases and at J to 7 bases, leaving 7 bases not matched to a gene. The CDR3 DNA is TGTGCCAGCAGGCGGGGGGGCTTTATAAATGAGCAGTTCTTC. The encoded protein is CASRRGGFINEQFF.

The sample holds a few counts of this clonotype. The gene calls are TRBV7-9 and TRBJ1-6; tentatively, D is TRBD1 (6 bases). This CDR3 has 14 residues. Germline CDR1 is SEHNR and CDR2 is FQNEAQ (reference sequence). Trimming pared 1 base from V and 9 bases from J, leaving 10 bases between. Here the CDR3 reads CASSLGTASSPLHF. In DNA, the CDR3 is TGTGCCAGCAGCTTAGGGACAGCTAGTTCACCCCTCCACTTT.

The CDR3 region has the DNA TGCAGCGTCGGAAGAACAGGGGGCTACAATGAGCAGTTCTTC. Translating it yields CSVGRTGGYNEQFF. The chain carries TRBV29-1 and TRBJ2-1; 8 nucleotides agree with TRBD1. J gave up 3 bases and V 6 bases, and 7 bases lay outside the gene matches. Looked up from germline, CDR1 is SQVTM and CDR2 is ANQGSEA. CDR3 length equals 14 residues.

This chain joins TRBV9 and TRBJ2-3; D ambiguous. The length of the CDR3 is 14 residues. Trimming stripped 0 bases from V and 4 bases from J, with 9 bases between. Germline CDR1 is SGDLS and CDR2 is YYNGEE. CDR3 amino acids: CASSVAPSADTQYF. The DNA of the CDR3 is TGTGCCAGCAGCGTAGCCCCTAGTGCAGATACGCAGTATTTT.

Here the CDR3 DNA reads TGTGCCAGCAGTCCCTGGACAGGGGAGAATTCACCCCTCCACTTT. Translated, it gives CASSPWTGENSPLHF. V gene TRBV12-3 or TRBV12-4 combines with J gene TRBJ1-6, with TRBD1 matching over 9 bases. The CDR3 loop spans 15 amino acids. The trim removed 5 bases at V and 7 bases at J, leaving 6 bases unmatched.

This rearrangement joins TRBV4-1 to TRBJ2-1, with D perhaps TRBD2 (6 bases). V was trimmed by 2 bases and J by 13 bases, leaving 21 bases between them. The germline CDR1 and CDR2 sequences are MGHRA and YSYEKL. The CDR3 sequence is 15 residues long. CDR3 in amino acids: CASSQRPRDFRDQFF. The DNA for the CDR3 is TGCGCCAGCAGCCAACGACCTAGGGACTTTCGAGACCAGTTCTTC.

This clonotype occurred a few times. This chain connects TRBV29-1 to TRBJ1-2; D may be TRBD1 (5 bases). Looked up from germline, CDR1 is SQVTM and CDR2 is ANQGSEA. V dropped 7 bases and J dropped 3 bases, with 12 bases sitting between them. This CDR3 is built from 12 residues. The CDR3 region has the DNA TGCAGCGCTGGGACGGCAGACTATGGCTACACCTTC. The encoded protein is CSAGTADYGYTF.

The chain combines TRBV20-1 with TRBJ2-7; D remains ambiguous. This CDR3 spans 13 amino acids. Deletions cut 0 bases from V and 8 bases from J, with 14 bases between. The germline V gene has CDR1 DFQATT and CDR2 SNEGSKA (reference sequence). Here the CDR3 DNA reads TGCAGTGCTAGAGATCCGGGCAGGCTAAAGCAGTACTTC. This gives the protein CSARDPGRLKQYF.

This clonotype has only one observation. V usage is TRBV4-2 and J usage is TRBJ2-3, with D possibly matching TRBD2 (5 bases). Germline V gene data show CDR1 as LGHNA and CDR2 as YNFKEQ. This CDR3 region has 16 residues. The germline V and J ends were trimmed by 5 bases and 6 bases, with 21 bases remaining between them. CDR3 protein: CASSKNADSFRDTQYF. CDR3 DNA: TGTGCCAGCAGCAAAAACGCGGACTCCTTCAGGGATACGCAGTATTTT.

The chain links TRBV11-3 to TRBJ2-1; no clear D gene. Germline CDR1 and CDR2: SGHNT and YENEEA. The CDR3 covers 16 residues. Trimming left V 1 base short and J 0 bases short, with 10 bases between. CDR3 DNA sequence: TGTGCCAGCAGCTTAGGACGGGCTTACTCCTACAATGAGCAGTTCTTC. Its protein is CASSLGRAYSYNEQFF.

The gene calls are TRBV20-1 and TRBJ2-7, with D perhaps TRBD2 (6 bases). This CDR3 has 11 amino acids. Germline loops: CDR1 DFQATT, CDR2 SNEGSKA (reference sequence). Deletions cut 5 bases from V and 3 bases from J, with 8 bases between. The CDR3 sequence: CSARTNYEQYF. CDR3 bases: TGCAGTGCTCGGACTAACTACGAGCAGTACTTC.

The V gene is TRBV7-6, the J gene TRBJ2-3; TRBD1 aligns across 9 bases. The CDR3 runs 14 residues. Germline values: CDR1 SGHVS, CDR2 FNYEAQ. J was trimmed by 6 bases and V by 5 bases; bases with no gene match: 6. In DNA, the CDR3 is TGTGCCAGCAGCCTCGGGACAGGGATGGATACGCAGTATTTT. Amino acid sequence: CASSLGTGMDTQYF. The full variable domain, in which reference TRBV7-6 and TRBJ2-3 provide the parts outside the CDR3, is GAGVSQSPRYKVTKRGQDVALRCDPISGHVSLYWYRQALGQGPEFLTYFNYEAQQDKSGLPNDRFSAERPEGSISTLTIQRTEQRDSAMYRCASSLGTGMDTQYFGPGTRLTVL.

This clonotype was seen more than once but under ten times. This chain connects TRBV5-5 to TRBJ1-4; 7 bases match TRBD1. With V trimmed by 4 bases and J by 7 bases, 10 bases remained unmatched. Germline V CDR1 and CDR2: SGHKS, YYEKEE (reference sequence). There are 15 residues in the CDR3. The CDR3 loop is CASSLVGGGVEKLFF. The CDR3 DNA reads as TGTGCCAGCAGCCTCGTCGGAGGGGGCGTTGAAAAACTGTTTTTT.

The CDR3: CASQTYGYTF. The CDR3 bases are TGTGCCTCACAGACTTATGGCTACACCTTC. The chain joins TRBV30 to TRBJ1-2; D not certain. The CDR3 runs to 10 residues. Between the trimmed V and J ends, which lost 7 bases and 5 bases, there was a span of 8 bases. From germline, CDR1 is GTSNPN and CDR2 SVGIG (reference sequence).

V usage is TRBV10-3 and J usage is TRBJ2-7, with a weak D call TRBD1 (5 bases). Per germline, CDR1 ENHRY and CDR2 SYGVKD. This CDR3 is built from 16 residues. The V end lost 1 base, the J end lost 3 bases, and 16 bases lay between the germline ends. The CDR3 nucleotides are TGTGCCATCAGTGAGTTTCCAGGGCCGGATGGCTACGAGCAGTACTTC. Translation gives CAISEFPGPDGYEQYF.

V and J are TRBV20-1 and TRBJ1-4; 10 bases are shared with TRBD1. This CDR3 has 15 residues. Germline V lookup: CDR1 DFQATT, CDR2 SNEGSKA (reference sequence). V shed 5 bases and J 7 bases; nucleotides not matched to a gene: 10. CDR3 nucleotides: TGCAGTGCTCCTCGGGGGGGGACAGGGGTTGAAAAACTGTTTTTT. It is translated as CSAPRGGTGVEKLFF.

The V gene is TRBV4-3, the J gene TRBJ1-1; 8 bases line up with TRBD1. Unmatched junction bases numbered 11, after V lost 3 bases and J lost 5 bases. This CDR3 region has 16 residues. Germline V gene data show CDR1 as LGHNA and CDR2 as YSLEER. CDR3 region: CASSQDHKQGGTEAFF. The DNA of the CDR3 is TGCGCCAGCAGCCAGGACCATAAACAGGGGGGGACTGAAGCTTTCTTT.

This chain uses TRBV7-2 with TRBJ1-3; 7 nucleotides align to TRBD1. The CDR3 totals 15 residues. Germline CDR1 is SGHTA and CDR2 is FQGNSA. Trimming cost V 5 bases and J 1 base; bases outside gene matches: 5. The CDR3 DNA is TGTGCCAGCAGCCCCCAGACAGGGTCTGGAAACACCATATATTTT. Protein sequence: CASSPQTGSGNTIYF.

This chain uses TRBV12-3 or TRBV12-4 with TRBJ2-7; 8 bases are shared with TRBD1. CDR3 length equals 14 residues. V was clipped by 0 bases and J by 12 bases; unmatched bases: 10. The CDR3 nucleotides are TGTGCCAGCAGTTTAGCGCGGGACAGGCCCATCCCGTACTTC. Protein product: CASSLARDRPIPYF.

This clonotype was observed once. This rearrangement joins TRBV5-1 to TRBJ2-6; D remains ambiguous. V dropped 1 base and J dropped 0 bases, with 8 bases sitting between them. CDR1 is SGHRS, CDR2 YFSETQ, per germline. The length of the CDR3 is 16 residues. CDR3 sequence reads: CASSLLGSSGANVLTF. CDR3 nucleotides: TGCGCCAGCAGCTTGCTCGGAAGCTCTGGGGCCAACGTCCTGACTTTC.

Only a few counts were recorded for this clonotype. CDR3 loop: CASNKGPRTGMEKNIQYF. The CDR3 bases are TGTGCCAGCAATAAGGGTCCGAGGACAGGGATGGAGAAAAACATTCAGTACTTC. V is TRBV28 and J is TRBJ2-4; 8 nucleotides align to TRBD1. The germline CDR1 and CDR2 sequences are MDHEN and SYDVKM. V shed 7 bases, J shed 4 bases, and the junction held 18 bases outside the gene matches. This CDR3 is 18 amino acids long.

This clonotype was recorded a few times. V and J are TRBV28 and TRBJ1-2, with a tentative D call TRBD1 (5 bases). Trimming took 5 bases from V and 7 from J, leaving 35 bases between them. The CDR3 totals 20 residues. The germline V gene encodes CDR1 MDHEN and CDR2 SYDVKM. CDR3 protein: CASSNRIYTGPKPGVGGYTF. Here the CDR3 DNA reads TGTGCCAGCAGTAACAGGATCTACACGGGACCCAAGCCCGGAGTTGGTGGCTACACCTTC.

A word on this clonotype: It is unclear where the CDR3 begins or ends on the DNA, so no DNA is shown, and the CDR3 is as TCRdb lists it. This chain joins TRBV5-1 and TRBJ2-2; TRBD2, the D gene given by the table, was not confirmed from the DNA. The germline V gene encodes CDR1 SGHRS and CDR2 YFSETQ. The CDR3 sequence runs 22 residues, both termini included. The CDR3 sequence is CASSWTTTYEQYFGPGTGELFF.